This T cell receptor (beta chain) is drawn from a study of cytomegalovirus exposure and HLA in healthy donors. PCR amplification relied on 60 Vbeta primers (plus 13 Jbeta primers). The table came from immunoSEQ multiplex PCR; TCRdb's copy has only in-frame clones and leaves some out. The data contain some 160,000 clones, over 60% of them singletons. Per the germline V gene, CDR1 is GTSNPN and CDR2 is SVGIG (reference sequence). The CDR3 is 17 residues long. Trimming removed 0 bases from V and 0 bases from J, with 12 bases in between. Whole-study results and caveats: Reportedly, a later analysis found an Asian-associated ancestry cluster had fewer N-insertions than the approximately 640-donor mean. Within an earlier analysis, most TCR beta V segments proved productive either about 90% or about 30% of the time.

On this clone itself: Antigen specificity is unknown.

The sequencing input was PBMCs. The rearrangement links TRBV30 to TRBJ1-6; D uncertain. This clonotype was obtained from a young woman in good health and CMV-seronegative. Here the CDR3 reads CAWSVRRRVSYNSPLHF. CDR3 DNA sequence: TGTGCCTGGAGTGTACGCAGGAGGGTCTCCTATAATTCACCCCTCCACTTT.